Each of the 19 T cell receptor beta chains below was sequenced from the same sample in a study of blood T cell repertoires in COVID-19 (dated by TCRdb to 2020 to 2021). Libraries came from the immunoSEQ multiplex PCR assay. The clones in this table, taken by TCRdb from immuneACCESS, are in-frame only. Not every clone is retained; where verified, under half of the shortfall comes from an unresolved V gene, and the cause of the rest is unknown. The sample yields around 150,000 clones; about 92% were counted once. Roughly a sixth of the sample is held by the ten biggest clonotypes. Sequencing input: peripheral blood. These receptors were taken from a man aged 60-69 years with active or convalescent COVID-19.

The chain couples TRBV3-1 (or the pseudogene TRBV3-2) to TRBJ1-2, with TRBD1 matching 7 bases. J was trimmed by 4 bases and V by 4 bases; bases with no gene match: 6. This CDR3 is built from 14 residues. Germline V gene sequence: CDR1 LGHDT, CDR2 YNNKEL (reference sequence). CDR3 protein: CASSPLTGTYGYTF. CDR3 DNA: TGTGCCAGCAGCCCCTTGACAGGGACCTATGGCTACACCTTC.

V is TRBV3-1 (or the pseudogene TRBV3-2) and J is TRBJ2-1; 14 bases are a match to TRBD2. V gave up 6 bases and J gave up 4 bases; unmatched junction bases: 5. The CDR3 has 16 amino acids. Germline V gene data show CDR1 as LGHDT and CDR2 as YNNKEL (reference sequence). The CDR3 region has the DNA TGTGCCAGCAGGCGGACTAGCGGGAGGTCTTACAATGAGCAGTTCTTC. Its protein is CASRRTSGRSYNEQFF.

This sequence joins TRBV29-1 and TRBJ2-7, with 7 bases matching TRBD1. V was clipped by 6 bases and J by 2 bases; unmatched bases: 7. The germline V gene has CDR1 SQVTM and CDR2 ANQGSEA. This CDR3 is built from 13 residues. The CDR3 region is CSVRTGDAYEQYF. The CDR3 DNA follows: TGCAGCGTCAGGACAGGCGACGCCTACGAGCAGTACTTC.

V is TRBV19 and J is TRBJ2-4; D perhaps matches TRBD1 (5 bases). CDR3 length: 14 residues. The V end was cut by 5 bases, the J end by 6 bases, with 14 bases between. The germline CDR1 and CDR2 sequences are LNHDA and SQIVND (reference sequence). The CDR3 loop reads CASSRDRGLNIQYF. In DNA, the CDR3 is TGTGCCAGTAGTCGAGACAGAGGCCTAAACATTCAGTACTTC.

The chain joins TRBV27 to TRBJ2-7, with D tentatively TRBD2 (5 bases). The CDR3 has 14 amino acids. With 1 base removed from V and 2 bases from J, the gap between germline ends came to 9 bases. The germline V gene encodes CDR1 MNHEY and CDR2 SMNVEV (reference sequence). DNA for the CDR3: TGTGCCAGCAGTTTATATCCGGGAACCTACGAGCAGTACTTC. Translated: CASSLYPGTYEQYF.

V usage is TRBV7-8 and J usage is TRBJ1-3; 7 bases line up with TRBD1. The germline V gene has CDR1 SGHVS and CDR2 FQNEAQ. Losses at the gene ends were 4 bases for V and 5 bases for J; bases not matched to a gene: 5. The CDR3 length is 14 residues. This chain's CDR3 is CASSSGQSRNTIYF. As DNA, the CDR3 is TGTGCCAGCAGCTCGGGACAGTCTAGAAACACCATATATTTT. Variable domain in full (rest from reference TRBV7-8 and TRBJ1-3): GAGVSQSPRYKVAKRGQDVALRCDPISGHVSLFWYQQALGQGPEFLTYFQNEAQLDKSGLPSDRFFAERPEGSVSTLKIQRTQQEDSAVYLCASSSGQSRNTIYFGEGSWLTVV.

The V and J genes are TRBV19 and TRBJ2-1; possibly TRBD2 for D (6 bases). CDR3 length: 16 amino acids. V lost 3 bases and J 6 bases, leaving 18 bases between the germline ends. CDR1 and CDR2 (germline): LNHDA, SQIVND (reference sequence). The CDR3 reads CASSISLGGESNEQFF. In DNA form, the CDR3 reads TGTGCCAGTAGTATTAGTTTGGGCGGGGAATCCAATGAGCAGTTCTTC.

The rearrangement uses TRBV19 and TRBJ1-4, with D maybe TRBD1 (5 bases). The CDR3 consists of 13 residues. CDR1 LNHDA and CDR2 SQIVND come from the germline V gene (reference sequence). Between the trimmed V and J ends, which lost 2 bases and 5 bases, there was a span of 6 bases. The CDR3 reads CASSIQGNEKLFF. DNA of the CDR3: TGTGCCAGTAGTATACAGGGCAATGAAAAACTGTTTTTT.

The CDR3 here is CASSFEGSYEQYF. CDR3 bases: TGCGCCAGCAGCTTTGAGGGCAGCTACGAGCAGTACTTC. The genes are TRBV5-1 and TRBJ2-7; tentative D call: TRBD2 (5 bases). The CDR3 has 13 residues. Germline lookup yields CDR1 SGHRS and CDR2 YFSETQ. The V gene lost 2 bases and the J gene lost 3 bases, with 9 bases spanning the gap.

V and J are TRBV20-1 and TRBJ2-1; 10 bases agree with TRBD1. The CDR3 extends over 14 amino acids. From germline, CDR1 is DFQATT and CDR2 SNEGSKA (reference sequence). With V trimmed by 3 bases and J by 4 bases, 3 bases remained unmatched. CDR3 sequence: CSASRTGGYNEQFF. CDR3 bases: TGCAGTGCTAGTAGGACAGGGGGGTACAATGAGCAGTTCTTC.

The CDR3 DNA is TGTGCCACCAGTGGGCGGGGCTCCTACAATGAGCAGTTCTTC. As protein: CATSGRGSYNEQFF. V is TRBV24-1 and J is TRBJ2-1, with D maybe TRBD2 (6 bases). Trimming left V 5 bases short and J 0 bases short, with 7 bases between. CDR1 is KGHDR and CDR2 is SFDVKD in the germline V gene. The CDR3 is made up of 14 amino acids.

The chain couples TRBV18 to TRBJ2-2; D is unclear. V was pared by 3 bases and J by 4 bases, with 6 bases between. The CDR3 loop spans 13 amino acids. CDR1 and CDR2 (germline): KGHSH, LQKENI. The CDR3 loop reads CASSPRFTGELFF. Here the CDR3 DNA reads TGTGCCAGCTCACCCAGATTCACCGGGGAGCTGTTTTTT.

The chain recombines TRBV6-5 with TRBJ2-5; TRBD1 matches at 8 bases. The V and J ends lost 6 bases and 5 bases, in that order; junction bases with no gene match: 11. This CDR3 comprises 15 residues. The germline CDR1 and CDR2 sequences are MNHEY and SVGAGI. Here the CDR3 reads CASSRTGTGSETQYF. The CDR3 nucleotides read TGTGCCAGCAGCCGAACCGGGACAGGTTCCGAGACCCAGTACTTC.

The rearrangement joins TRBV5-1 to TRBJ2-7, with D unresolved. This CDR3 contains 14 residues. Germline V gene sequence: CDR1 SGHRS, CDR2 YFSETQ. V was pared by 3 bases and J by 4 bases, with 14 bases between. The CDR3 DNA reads TGCGCCAGCAGCTCCCTAGAGGTCCCGTACGAGCAGTACTTC. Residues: CASSSLEVPYEQYF.

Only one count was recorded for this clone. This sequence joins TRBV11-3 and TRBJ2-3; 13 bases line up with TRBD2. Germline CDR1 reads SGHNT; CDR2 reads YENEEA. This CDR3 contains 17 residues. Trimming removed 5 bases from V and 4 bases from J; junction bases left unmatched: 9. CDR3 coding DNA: TGTGCCAGCAGCCTGTACACTAGCGGGGGGGCGGCAGATACGCAGTATTTT. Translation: CASSLYTSGGAADTQYF.

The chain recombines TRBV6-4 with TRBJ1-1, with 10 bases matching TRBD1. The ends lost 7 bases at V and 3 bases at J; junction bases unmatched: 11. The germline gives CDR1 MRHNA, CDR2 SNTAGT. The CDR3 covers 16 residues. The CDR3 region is CASTSISGTGDTEAFF. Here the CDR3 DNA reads TGTGCCAGCACTTCTATATCTGGGACAGGGGACACTGAAGCTTTCTTT.

This CDR3 reads CASSAGFYGTQYF. CDR3 bases: TGCGCCAGCAGTGCGGGGTTTTATGGTACGCAGTATTTT. The chain couples TRBV10-2 to TRBJ2-3, with a weak D call TRBD2 (5 bases). The CDR3 sequence is 13 residues long. Trimming left V 4 bases short and J 8 bases short, with 13 bases between. Germline-derived CDR1 and CDR2 are WSHSY and SAAADI.

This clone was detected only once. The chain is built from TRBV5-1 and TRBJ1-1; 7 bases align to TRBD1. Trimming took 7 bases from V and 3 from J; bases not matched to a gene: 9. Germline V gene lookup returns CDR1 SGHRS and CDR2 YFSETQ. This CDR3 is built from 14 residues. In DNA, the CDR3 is TGCGCCAGCCCGCGACAGGGTTGGTACACTGAAGCTTTCTTT. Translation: CASPRQGWYTEAFF.

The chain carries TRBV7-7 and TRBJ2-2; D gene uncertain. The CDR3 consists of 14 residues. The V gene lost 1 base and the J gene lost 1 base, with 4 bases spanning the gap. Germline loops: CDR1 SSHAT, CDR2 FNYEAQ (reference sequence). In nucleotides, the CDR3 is TGTGCCAGCAGCTTAGGACAGAACACCGGGGAGCTGTTTTTT. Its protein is CASSLGQNTGELFF.